This T cell receptor beta chain was recovered during a study of post-analysis software for immune sequencing data. General study points: When compared against controls, multiple sclerosis patients showed significantly lower normalized Chao1 diversity. Comparison of patients with controls showed about 5 TRBV segments more frequent in patients, TRBV5-6, TRBV5-1 and TRBV20-1 among them.

The CDR3 contains 16 residues. Germline lookup yields CDR1 SGHKS and CDR2 YYEKEE (reference sequence). cDNA libraries of TCR beta carried unique molecular identifiers. The authors obtained 500,000 or so cDNA molecules from about 0.94 to 9.7 million T cells. TCRdb recomputed calls from the PCR reads with MiXCR, one row per CDR3 protein. Found here are roughly 430,000 distinct CDR3 sequences, less than 40% of them singletons; the top ten hold under 9%. As regards this clonotype: The antigen remains unidentified. One end of the junction varies from germline; a read error may be responsible.

The chain joins TRBV5-5 to TRBJ2-7, with TRBD1 identical over 9 bases. Sequencing input: blood. The clonotype originates from a girl aged 2 to 9 with multiple sclerosis. CDR3 amino acids: CASSLRPPGQGHEQDF. CDR3 in DNA: TGTGCCAGCAGCTTGCGCCCCCCGGGACAGGGCCACGAGCAGGACTTC.